This T cell receptor (beta chain) was captured by sequencing in a study of OX40 agonist ivuxolimab in advanced cancers. Overall study: Ivuxolimab is a fully human IgG2 antibody that activates OX40 (CD134). A male proportion of about 86% was recorded, with mean age approximately 57 years and range about 23 to 90.

Measured with immunoSEQ multiplex PCR; TCRdb has only the in-frame clones, and not every one. The sample yields tens of thousands of clones, 85% to 95% seen once. Of note for this clone: Its target is unknown.

General study points: Patients with a partial response at 0.1-3.0 mg/kg had among the lowest clonal expansion.

Germline assignment: CDR1 MGHRA and CDR2 YSYEKL. Deletions cut 0 bases from V and 0 bases from J, with 6 bases between. The CDR3 has 16 residues. The V and J genes are TRBV4-1 and TRBJ2-6; D is ambiguous. This specimen consisted of CD4+ or CD8+ T cells sorted from blood, obtained in a trial of the OX40 agonist ivuxolimab. This sequence originates from an adult with an advanced solid tumor such as melanoma, head and neck, liver or kidney cancer. CDR3: CASSQDRASGANVLTF. The CDR3 DNA follows: TGCGCCAGCAGCCAAGATCGAGCCTCTGGGGCCAACGTCCTGACTTTC.